These T cell receptor beta chains were read from a single sample in a study of blood T cell repertoires in COVID-19. Using immunoSEQ multiplex PCR, the repertoire was profiled, and TCRdb retains in-frame clones only, with some absent. The table has around 130,000 clones, around 85% seen once. The source material was peripheral blood. These receptors all come from an elderly woman with acute or convalescent COVID-19. The CDR3 runs from the conserved cysteine through the conserved F or W. A D gene is named only where the DNA matches it firmly. Not all rows give a size; the values are once, few, many and, for expanded clones, a class.

d_call: TRBD1
clone_size: .
j_call: TRBJ1-1
v_call: TRBV7-2
cdr3_nt: TGTGCCAGCAGTCTCGCTCCGGGACAGGAAGCTTTCTTT
cdr3_aa: CASSLAPGQEAFF

d_call: .
clone_size: few
j_call: TRBJ2-7
v_call: TRBV19
cdr3_nt: TGTGCCAGTAGTGTACGCGGGGCCCTCGCGCAGTACTTC
cdr3_aa: CASSVRGALAQYF

d_call: TRBD1
clone_size: .
j_call: TRBJ2-7
v_call: TRBV5-8
cdr3_nt: TGTGCCAGCAGCCCCTGGGACAGCTCCTACGAGCAGTACTTC
cdr3_aa: CASSPWDSSYEQYF

d_call: TRBD2
clone_size: .
j_call: TRBJ2-7
v_call: TRBV12-3/TRBV12-4
cdr3_nt: TGTGCCAGCAGACACCCGGGGGGGGAGCAGTACTTC
cdr3_aa: CASRHPGGEQYF

d_call: TRBD1
clone_size: .
j_call: TRBJ1-1
v_call: TRBV25-1
cdr3_nt: TGTGCCAGCAGTGGATCGAACAGGGGCACCACTGAAGCTTTCTTT
cdr3_aa: CASSGSNRGTTEAFF

d_call: .
clone_size: .
j_call: TRBJ2-7
v_call: TRBV5-6
cdr3_nt: TGTGCCAGCAGCTTGGACAGATACGAGCAGTACTTC
cdr3_aa: CASSLDRYEQYF

d_call: .
clone_size: .
j_call: TRBJ2-7
v_call: TRBV28
cdr3_nt: TGTGCCAGCAGTTTGGGGAATCGGGGTGAGCAGTACTTC
cdr3_aa: CASSLGNRGEQYF

d_call: TRBD1
clone_size: .
j_call: TRBJ2-2
v_call: TRBV4-3
cdr3_nt: TGCGCCAGCAGCCCGCGACAGGGGACCACCGGGGAGCTGTTTTTT
cdr3_aa: CASSPRQGTTGELFF

d_call: TRBD2
clone_size: .
j_call: TRBJ2-7
v_call: TRBV3-1/TRBV3-2
cdr3_nt: TGTGCCAGCAGCCAAGGGCTAGCGGGTATCTACGAGCAGTACTTC
cdr3_aa: CASSQGLAGIYEQYF

d_call: TRBD2
clone_size: .
j_call: TRBJ2-7
v_call: TRBV7-2
cdr3_nt: TGTGCCAGCAGCTTAGATGCTAGCGGGCTCTACGAGCAGTACTTC
cdr3_aa: CASSLDASGLYEQYF

d_call: .
clone_size: .
j_call: TRBJ1-1
v_call: TRBV11-3
cdr3_nt: TGTGCCAGCAGCTTAAGGCGGCCAGGAGGGGAAGCTTTCTTT
cdr3_aa: CASSLRRPGGEAFF

d_call: .
clone_size: .
j_call: TRBJ1-6
v_call: TRBV7-2
cdr3_nt: TGTGCCAGCAGCACGCCTAGGGGAGGAAATAATTCACCCCTCCACTTT
cdr3_aa: CASSTPRGGNNSPLHF

d_call: TRBD2
clone_size: .
j_call: TRBJ2-3
v_call: TRBV6-5
cdr3_nt: TGTGCCAGCAGGACGGGAGGAGCAGATACGCAGTATTTT
cdr3_aa: CASRTGGADTQYF

d_call: .
clone_size: .
j_call: TRBJ1-2
v_call: TRBV5-6
cdr3_nt: TGTGCCAGCAGCTCGACAGAATGGACCTATGGCTACACCTTC
cdr3_aa: CASSSTEWTYGYTF

d_call: TRBD2
clone_size: .
j_call: TRBJ2-3
v_call: TRBV6-5
cdr3_nt: TGTGCCAGCAGCTCAATAGCGGGGGCCCGTGATACGCAGTATTTT
cdr3_aa: CASSSIAGARDTQYF

d_call: .
clone_size: .
j_call: TRBJ2-5
v_call: TRBV10-1
cdr3_nt: TGCGCCAGCAGTGAGTTAGCCGTGCAGGGGGGCGGGGAGCGTTGGGAGACCCAGTACTTC
cdr3_aa: CASSELAVQGGGERWETQYF

d_call: .
clone_size: .
j_call: TRBJ1-3
v_call: TRBV19
cdr3_nt: TGTGCCAGTACCCGAGGAGGCTCTGGAAACACCATATATTTT
cdr3_aa: CASTRGGSGNTIYF

d_call: TRBD1
clone_size: .
j_call: TRBJ1-2
v_call: TRBV5-4
cdr3_nt: TGTGCCAGCAGCAAGGACAGGGGGCTATCTAACTATGGCTACACCTTC
cdr3_aa: CASSKDRGLSNYGYTF

d_call: .
clone_size: few
j_call: TRBJ1-2
v_call: TRBV4-3
cdr3_nt: TGCGCCAGCAGCCAAGATCAGGCAGGGAGGGGTGGCTACACCTTC
cdr3_aa: CASSQDQAGRGGYTF

d_call: .
clone_size: once
j_call: TRBJ2-1
v_call: TRBV5-5
cdr3_nt: TGTGCCAGCAGCTTAGAAAGAAGCGCGTCCTACAATGAGCAGTTCTTC
cdr3_aa: CASSLERSASYNEQFF

d_call: .
clone_size: .
j_call: TRBJ2-3
v_call: TRBV7-2
cdr3_nt: TGTGCCAGCAGCTTAGCTTCAGGGGTTGTGACAGATACGCAGTATTTT
cdr3_aa: CASSLASGVVTDTQYF

d_call: TRBD1
clone_size: .
j_call: TRBJ1-2
v_call: TRBV19
cdr3_nt: TGTGCCAGTAATTTCGACAGGGAGTCTGATGGCTACACCTTC
cdr3_aa: CASNFDRESDGYTF

d_call: TRBD1
clone_size: .
j_call: TRBJ2-7
v_call: TRBV15
cdr3_nt: TGTGCCACCAGCATTGGGGGACAGGGCTACGAGCAGTACTTC
cdr3_aa: CATSIGGQGYEQYF

d_call: TRBD1
clone_size: .
j_call: TRBJ1-3
v_call: TRBV19
cdr3_nt: TGTGCCAGTAGGAGACAGGGAGCTGGAAACACCATATATTTT
cdr3_aa: CASRRQGAGNTIYF

d_call: .
clone_size: few
j_call: TRBJ1-1
v_call: TRBV18
cdr3_nt: TGTGCCAGCTCACTGAGGGAGAACACTGAAGCTTTCTTT
cdr3_aa: CASSLRENTEAFF

d_call: TRBD2
clone_size: .
j_call: TRBJ2-5
v_call: TRBV30
cdr3_nt: TGTGCCTGGAGTCTAGCGGGAGGGTTAGAGACCCAGTACTTC
cdr3_aa: CAWSLAGGLETQYF

d_call: .
clone_size: .
j_call: TRBJ1-4
v_call: TRBV7-5
cdr3_nt: TGTGCCAGAAGCTTAAAACCAGGGGCGGTTTCAACTAATGAAAAACTGTTTTTT
cdr3_aa: CARSLKPGAVSTNEKLFF

d_call: .
clone_size: .
j_call: TRBJ1-1
v_call: TRBV18
cdr3_nt: TGTGCCAGCTCACGGTCTCCAGGGAACACTGAAGCTTTCTTT
cdr3_aa: CASSRSPGNTEAFF

d_call: .
clone_size: .
j_call: TRBJ1-4
v_call: TRBV10-3
cdr3_nt: TGTGCCATCAGTGAGACAGGGTCATATAATGAAAAACTGTTTTTT
cdr3_aa: CAISETGSYNEKLFF

d_call: TRBD2
clone_size: .
j_call: TRBJ2-7
v_call: TRBV6-5
cdr3_nt: TGTGCCAGCAGTTCGCTAGCGGCCTACGAGCAGTACTTC
cdr3_aa: CASSSLAAYEQYF

d_call: TRBD1
clone_size: .
j_call: TRBJ1-2
v_call: TRBV2
cdr3_nt: TGTGCCAGCAGCCTGACAGGGGGGGTCTATGGCTACACCTTC
cdr3_aa: CASSLTGGVYGYTF

d_call: TRBD1
clone_size: .
j_call: TRBJ1-1
v_call: TRBV4-3
cdr3_nt: TGCGCCAGCAGCCAAGATGGGGTGGGACAGGGCCACACTGAAGCTTTCTTT
cdr3_aa: CASSQDGVGQGHTEAFF

d_call: TRBD1
clone_size: .
j_call: TRBJ2-7
v_call: TRBV11-2
cdr3_nt: TGTGCCAGCACCTCCGGTCAGGGGGCTTACTACGAGCAGTACTTC
cdr3_aa: CASTSGQGAYYEQYF

d_call: TRBD1
clone_size: .
j_call: TRBJ2-1
v_call: TRBV7-2
cdr3_nt: TGTGCCAGCAGCTATCAGGGACAGGGGGTGAATGAGCAGTTCTTC
cdr3_aa: CASSYQGQGVNEQFF

d_call: .
clone_size: .
j_call: TRBJ2-3
v_call: TRBV10-2
cdr3_nt: TGCGCCAGCAGTGACCGAGGAAGTGCTAGCACAGATACGCAGTATTTT
cdr3_aa: CASSDRGSASTDTQYF

d_call: TRBD1
clone_size: .
j_call: TRBJ2-1
v_call: TRBV20-1
cdr3_nt: TGCAGTGCTTCACAGGGGACTGAGCAGTTCTTC
cdr3_aa: CSASQGTEQFF

d_call: .
clone_size: .
j_call: TRBJ1-2
v_call: TRBV3-1/TRBV3-2
cdr3_nt: TGTGCCAGCAGCCAACTAGGGAGCGGCTACACCTTC
cdr3_aa: CASSQLGSGYTF

d_call: TRBD1
clone_size: .
j_call: TRBJ1-1
v_call: TRBV30
cdr3_nt: TGTGCCTGGAGCGAGAGGACAGGGTCGCGAGCTTTCTTT
cdr3_aa: CAWSERTGSRAFF

d_call: TRBD1
clone_size: once
j_call: TRBJ1-2
v_call: TRBV5-1
cdr3_nt: TGCGCCAGCAGCTCGGGGGACAGTCTCGGTAACTATGGCTACACCTTC
cdr3_aa: CASSSGDSLGNYGYTF

d_call: .
clone_size: .
j_call: TRBJ1-1
v_call: TRBV12-5
cdr3_nt: TGTGCTAGTGTTCCAGGAGGGTGGGACACTGAAGCTTTCTTT
cdr3_aa: CASVPGGWDTEAFF

d_call: .
clone_size: few
j_call: TRBJ2-1
v_call: TRBV7-2
cdr3_nt: TGTGCCAGCAGCTCCGGGGTTAGCGGCAGATACAATGAGCAGTTCTTC
cdr3_aa: CASSSGVSGRYNEQFF

d_call: TRBD1
clone_size: .
j_call: TRBJ2-2
v_call: TRBV11-2
cdr3_nt: TGTGCCAGCAGCTTAGGATCAGGGGGTTGGACCGGGGAGCTGTTTTTT
cdr3_aa: CASSLGSGGWTGELFF

d_call: .
clone_size: .
j_call: TRBJ2-7
v_call: TRBV4-3
cdr3_nt: TGCGCCAGCAGCCAAGATAAGCAGGGGGGCAACGAGCAGTACTTC
cdr3_aa: CASSQDKQGGNEQYF

d_call: .
clone_size: .
j_call: TRBJ1-3
v_call: TRBV7-8
cdr3_nt: TGTGCCAGCAGCTTAACAGGCATCTCTGGAAACACCATATATTTT
cdr3_aa: CASSLTGISGNTIYF

d_call: TRBD2
clone_size: .
j_call: TRBJ2-7
v_call: TRBV7-2
cdr3_nt: TGTGCCAGCAGCTTAGTCCTAGCGGGAGCGGTCTACGAGCAGTACTTC
cdr3_aa: CASSLVLAGAVYEQYF

d_call: TRBD1
clone_size: .
j_call: TRBJ2-7
v_call: TRBV5-5
cdr3_nt: TGTGCCAGCAGCCCCGGACAGGGCTCCTACGAGCAGTACTTC
cdr3_aa: CASSPGQGSYEQYF

d_call: .
clone_size: .
j_call: TRBJ1-4
v_call: TRBV7-8
cdr3_nt: TGTGCCAGCAGCGTCGAGGACAGACGTAATGAAAAACTGTTTTTT
cdr3_aa: CASSVEDRRNEKLFF

d_call: TRBD1
clone_size: few
j_call: TRBJ2-6
v_call: TRBV5-6
cdr3_nt: TGTGCCAGCAGCTTCTGGACAGGAAGCTCTGGGGCCAACGTCCTGACTTTC
cdr3_aa: CASSFWTGSSGANVLTF

d_call: .
clone_size: .
j_call: TRBJ2-7
v_call: TRBV25-1
cdr3_nt: TGTGCCAGCAGTGAATATGGCAGAACCTACGAGCAGTACTTC
cdr3_aa: CASSEYGRTYEQYF

d_call: .
clone_size: .
j_call: TRBJ2-2
v_call: TRBV9
cdr3_nt: TGTGCCAGCAGCATCACAGGGAACCCCGGGGAGCTGTTTTTT
cdr3_aa: CASSITGNPGELFF

d_call: TRBD1
clone_size: once
j_call: TRBJ1-5
v_call: TRBV19
cdr3_nt: TGTGCCAGTACCGCAGCGAAGGTTTTGGGACAGGGTGATCAGCCCCAGCATTTT
cdr3_aa: CASTAAKVLGQGDQPQHF

d_call: TRBD1
clone_size: .
j_call: TRBJ1-2
v_call: TRBV14
cdr3_nt: TGTGCCAGCAGCCAAGCCGGACAGGGGTTGTTTGGCTACACCTTC
cdr3_aa: CASSQAGQGLFGYTF

d_call: TRBD2
clone_size: .
j_call: TRBJ2-3
v_call: TRBV11-3
cdr3_nt: TGTGCCAGCAGCTTAGGGGTAGCGGGAGCGGCAGATACGCAGTATTTT
cdr3_aa: CASSLGVAGAADTQYF

d_call: .
clone_size: .
j_call: TRBJ1-2
v_call: TRBV7-2
cdr3_nt: TGTGCCAGCAGCCCTCAGGCTTTAGCTAACTATGGCTACACCTTC
cdr3_aa: CASSPQALANYGYTF

d_call: .
clone_size: once
j_call: TRBJ2-7
v_call: TRBV3-1/TRBV3-2
cdr3_nt: TGTGCCAGCAGCCAAGTTCTTCAGGGGCCTGCGGGCGAGCAGTACTTC
cdr3_aa: CASSQVLQGPAGEQYF

d_call: .
clone_size: .
j_call: TRBJ2-3
v_call: TRBV7-2
cdr3_nt: TGTGCCAGCAGGCGTAGAGGGGGGGCAGGCAACACAGATACGCAGTATTTT
cdr3_aa: CASRRRGGAGNTDTQYF

d_call: .
clone_size: once
j_call: TRBJ2-7
v_call: TRBV5-6
cdr3_nt: TGTGCCAGCAGCTTGGCGTCAGGGGTGGGCGAGCAGTACTTC
cdr3_aa: CASSLASGVGEQYF

d_call: .
clone_size: .
j_call: TRBJ1-3
v_call: TRBV5-1
cdr3_nt: TGCGCCAGCAGCTTGGCAGGGCTCCTTGGAAACACCATATATTTT
cdr3_aa: CASSLAGLLGNTIYF